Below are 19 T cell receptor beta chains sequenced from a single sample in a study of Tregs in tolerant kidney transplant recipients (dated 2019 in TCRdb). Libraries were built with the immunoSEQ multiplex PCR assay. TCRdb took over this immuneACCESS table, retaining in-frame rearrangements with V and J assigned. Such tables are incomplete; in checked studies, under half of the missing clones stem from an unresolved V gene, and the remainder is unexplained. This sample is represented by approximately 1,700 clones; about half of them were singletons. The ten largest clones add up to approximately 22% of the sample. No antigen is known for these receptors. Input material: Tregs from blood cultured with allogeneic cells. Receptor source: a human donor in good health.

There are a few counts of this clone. CDR3 DNA: TGTGCCAGCAGTCCTCGGACGAGAACTCTGGGGGGCTACACCTTC. Its translation is CASSPRTRTLGGYTF. The J gene is TRBJ1-2, the V gene TRBV7-9, with D unclear. The length of the CDR3 is 15 residues. Trimming removed 6 bases from V and 8 bases from J, with 22 bases in between. The germline V gene has CDR1 SEHNR and CDR2 FQNEAQ (reference sequence).

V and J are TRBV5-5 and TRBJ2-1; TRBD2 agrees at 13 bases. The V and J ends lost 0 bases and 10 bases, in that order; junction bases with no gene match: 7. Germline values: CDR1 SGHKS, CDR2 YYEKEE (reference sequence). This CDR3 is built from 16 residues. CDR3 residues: CASSLVGTSGMREQFF. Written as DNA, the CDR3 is TGTGCCAGCAGCTTGGTTGGGACTAGCGGGATGAGAGAGCAGTTCTTC.

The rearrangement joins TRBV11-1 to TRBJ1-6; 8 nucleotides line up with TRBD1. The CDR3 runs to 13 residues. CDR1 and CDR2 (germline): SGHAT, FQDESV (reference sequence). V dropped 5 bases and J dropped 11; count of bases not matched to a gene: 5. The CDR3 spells CASSPTGGTPLHF. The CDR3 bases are TGTGCCAGCAGCCCTACAGGGGGTACACCCCTCCACTTT.

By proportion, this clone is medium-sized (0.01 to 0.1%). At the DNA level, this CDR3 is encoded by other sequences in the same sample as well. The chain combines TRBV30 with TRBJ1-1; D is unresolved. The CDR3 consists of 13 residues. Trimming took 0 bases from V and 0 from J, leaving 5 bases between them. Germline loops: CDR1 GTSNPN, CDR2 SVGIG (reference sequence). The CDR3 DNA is TGTGCCTGGAGTGTTCGACTGAACACTGAAGCTTTCTTT. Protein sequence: CAWSVRLNTEAFF.

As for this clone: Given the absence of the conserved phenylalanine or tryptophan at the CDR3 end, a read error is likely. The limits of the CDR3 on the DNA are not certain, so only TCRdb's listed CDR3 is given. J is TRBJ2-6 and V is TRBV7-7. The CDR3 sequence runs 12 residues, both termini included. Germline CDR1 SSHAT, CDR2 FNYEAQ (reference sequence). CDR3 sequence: CASSYLSKCHKV.

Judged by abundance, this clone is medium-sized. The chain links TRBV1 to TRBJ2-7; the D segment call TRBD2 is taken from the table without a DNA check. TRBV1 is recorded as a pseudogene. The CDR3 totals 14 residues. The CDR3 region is CTSSQPPKCGEQYF. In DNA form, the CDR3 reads TGCACCAGCAGCCAACCCCCCAAATGCGGGGAGCAGTACTTC.

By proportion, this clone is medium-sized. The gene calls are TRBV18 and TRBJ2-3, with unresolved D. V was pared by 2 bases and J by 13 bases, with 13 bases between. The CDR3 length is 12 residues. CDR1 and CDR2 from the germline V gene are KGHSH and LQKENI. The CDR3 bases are TGTGCCAGCTCACCAAGACGGTCACAAAAGTATTTT. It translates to CASSPRRSQKYF. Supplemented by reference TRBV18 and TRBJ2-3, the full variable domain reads NAGVMQNPRHLVRRRGQEARLRCSPMKGHSHVYWYRQLPEEGLKFMVYLQKENIIDESGMPKERFSAEFPKEGPSILRIQQVVRGDSAAYFCASSPRRSQKYFGPGTRLTVL.

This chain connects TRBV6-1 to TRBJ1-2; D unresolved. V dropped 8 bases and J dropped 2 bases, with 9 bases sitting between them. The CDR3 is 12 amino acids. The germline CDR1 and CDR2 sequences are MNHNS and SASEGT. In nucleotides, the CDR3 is TGTGCCAGCGAGGATGGAAACTATGGCTACACCTTC. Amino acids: CASEDGNYGYTF.

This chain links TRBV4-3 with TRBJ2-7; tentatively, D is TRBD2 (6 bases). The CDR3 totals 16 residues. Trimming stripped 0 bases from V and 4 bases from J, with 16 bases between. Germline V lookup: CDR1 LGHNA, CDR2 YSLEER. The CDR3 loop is CASSQDPPGSGYEQYF. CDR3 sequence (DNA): TGCGCCAGCAGCCAAGATCCTCCCGGGAGTGGGTACGAGCAGTACTTC.

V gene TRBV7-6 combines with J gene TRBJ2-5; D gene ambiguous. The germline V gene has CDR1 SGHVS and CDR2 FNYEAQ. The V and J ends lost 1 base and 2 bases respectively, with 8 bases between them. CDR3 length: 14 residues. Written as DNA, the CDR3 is TGTGCCAGCAGCTTAGTAGGTAGTCAAGAGACCCAGTACTTC. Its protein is CASSLVGSQETQYF.

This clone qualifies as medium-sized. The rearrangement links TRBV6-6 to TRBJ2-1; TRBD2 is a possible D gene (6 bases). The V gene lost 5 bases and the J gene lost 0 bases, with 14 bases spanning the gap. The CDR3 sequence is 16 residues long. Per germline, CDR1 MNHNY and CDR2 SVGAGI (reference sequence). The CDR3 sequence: CASSPSGGSSYNEQFF. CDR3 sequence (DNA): TGTGCCAGCAGTCCTAGTGGAGGGAGCTCCTACAATGAGCAGTTCTTC.

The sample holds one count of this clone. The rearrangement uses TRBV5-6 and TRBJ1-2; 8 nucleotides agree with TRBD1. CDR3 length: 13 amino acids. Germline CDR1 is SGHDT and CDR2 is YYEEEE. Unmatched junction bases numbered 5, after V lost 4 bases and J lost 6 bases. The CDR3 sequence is CASSKGTGDGYTF. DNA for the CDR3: TGTGCCAGCAGCAAAGGGACAGGTGATGGCTACACCTTC.

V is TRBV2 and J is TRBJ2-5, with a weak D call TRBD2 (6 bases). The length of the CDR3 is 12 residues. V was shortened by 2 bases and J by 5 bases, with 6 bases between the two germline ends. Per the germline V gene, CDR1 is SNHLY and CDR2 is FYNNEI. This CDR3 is CASSESGETQYF. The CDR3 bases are TGTGCCAGCAGTGAAAGCGGGGAGACCCAGTACTTC.

CDR3 in amino acids: CAWNDYPQGAQYF. In nucleotides, the CDR3 is TGTGCCTGGAACGACTATCCCCAAGGAGCCCAGTACTTC. The rearrangement links TRBV30 to TRBJ2-5; TRBD2 is a possible D gene (5 bases). CDR3 length: 13 residues. V was clipped by 4 bases and J by 9 bases, with 18 bases between them. CDR1 and CDR2 from the germline V gene are GTSNPN and SVGIG (reference sequence). The full variable domain, its missing parts supplied by reference TRBV30 and TRBJ2-5, is SQTIHQWPATLVQPVGSPLSLECTVEGTSNPNLYWYRQAAGRGLQLLFYSVGIGQISSEVPQNLSASRPQDRQFILSSKKLLLSDSGFYLCAWNDYPQGAQYFGPGTRLLVL.

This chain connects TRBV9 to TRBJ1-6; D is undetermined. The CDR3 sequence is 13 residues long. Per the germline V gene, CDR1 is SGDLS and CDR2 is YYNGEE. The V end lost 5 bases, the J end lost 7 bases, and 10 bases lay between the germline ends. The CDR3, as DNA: TGTGCCAGCAGTCTTAGACCCAATTCACCCCTCCACTTT. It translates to CASSLRPNSPLHF.

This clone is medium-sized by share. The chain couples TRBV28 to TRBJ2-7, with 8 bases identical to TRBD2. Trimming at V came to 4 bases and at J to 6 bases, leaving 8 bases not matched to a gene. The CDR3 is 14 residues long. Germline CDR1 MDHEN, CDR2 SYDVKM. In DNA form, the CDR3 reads TGTGCCAGCAGTTGGTTCGGGGGGGCCGCCGAGCAGTACTTC. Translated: CASSWFGGAAEQYF.

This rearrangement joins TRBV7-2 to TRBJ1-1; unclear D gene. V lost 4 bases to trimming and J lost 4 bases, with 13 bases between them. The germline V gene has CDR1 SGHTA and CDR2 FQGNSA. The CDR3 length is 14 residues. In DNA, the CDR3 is TGTGCCAGCAGCTCCCCGGAGGGTTTCACTGAAGCTTTCTTT. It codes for CASSSPEGFTEAFF.

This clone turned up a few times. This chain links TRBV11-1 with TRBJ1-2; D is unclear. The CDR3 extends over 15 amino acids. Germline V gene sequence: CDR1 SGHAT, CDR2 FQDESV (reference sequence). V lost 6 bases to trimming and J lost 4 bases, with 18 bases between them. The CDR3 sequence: CASSRIRGLGYGYTF. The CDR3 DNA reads TGTGCCAGCAGTCGGATCCGTGGGCTTGGCTATGGCTACACCTTC. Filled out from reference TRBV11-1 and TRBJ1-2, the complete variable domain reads EAEVAQSPRYKITEKSQAVAFWCDPISGHATLYWYRQILGQGPELLVQFQDESVVDDSQLPKDRFSAERLKGVDSTLKIQPAELGDSAMYLCASSRIRGLGYGYTFGSGTRLTVV.

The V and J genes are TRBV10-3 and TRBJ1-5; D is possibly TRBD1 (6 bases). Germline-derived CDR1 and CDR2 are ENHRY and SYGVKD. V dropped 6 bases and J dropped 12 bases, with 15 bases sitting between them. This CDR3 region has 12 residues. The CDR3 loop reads CAIRDVQGLQHF. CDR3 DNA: TGTGCCATCAGGGACGTACAGGGCCTCCAGCATTTT.